This TCR beta chain was documented in a study of OX40 agonist ivuxolimab in advanced cancers. Study at large: Patients treated during dose escalation were battling hepatocellular carcinoma, melanoma, renal cell or head and neck cancer. Whole-study findings and limits: Antigen specificity of clonally expanded peripheral T cells was not established. Expanded clones tended on average to be more numerous among CD8+ T cells than CD4+.

Sequencing was performed with immunoSEQ multiplex PCR; in TCRdb, only in-frame clones are kept and a portion is missing. The sample records tens of thousands of clones, over 75% being singletons. Points on this clone: No antigen is known for it.

Germline V CDR1 and CDR2: SGDLS, YYNGEE. V lost 4 bases, J lost 3 bases, and 7 bases stayed unmatched. There are 16 residues in the CDR3. The sample in question was CD4+ or CD8+ T cells sorted from blood, obtained in a trial of the OX40 agonist ivuxolimab. The TCR was taken from an adult with an advanced solid tumor such as melanoma, head and neck, liver or kidney cancer. The chain uses TRBV9 and TRBJ2-6; 7 bases align to TRBD2. CDR3 sequence: CASSSGGGVGANVLTF. The CDR3 coding sequence is TGTGCCAGCAGCTCCGGGGGAGGGGTTGGGGCCAACGTCCTGACTTTC.